This T cell receptor (beta chain) was retrieved from a study of blood T cell repertoires in COVID-19. About the study: There were acute and convalescent COVID-19 samples, and they came from the United States, Italy and Spain.

The table came from immunoSEQ multiplex PCR; TCRdb's copy has only in-frame clones and leaves some out. The sample lists 60,000 to 70,000 clones; roughly 76% were seen once. The sequence derives from a woman of 80 years or more with acute or convalescent COVID-19. Source material: peripheral blood.

CDR3 bases: TGCGCCAGCAGCCTAAACGAGGATCGTTACAATGAGCAGTTCTTC. Its translation is CASSLNEDRYNEQFF. V gene TRBV4-1 combines with J gene TRBJ2-1; D gene uncertain. The germline V and J ends were trimmed by 4 bases and 4 bases, with 14 bases remaining between them. Germline V gene data show CDR1 as MGHRA and CDR2 as YSYEKL. The CDR3 consists of 15 residues.